Listed below are T cell receptor beta chains from one sample, sequenced in a study of OX40 agonist ivuxolimab in advanced cancers. Here immunoSEQ multiplex PCR was the method, and the copy in TCRdb shows in-frame clones only, minus some. The data hold tens of thousands of clones, with 75% to 90% observed a single time. The material was CD4+ or CD8+ T cells sorted from blood, obtained in a trial of the OX40 agonist ivuxolimab. All receptors derive from an adult with an advanced solid tumor such as melanoma, head and neck, liver or kidney cancer. CDR3s include the opening cysteine and the closing phenylalanine or tryptophan. The D gene is left open where the match is weak. Rows may omit the clone size; those that give it use once, few, many or a size class.

j_call d_call clone_size v_call cdr3_aa cdr3_nt
TRBJ1-6 TRBD1 NA TRBV6-5 CASSTGNSSPLHF TGTGCCAGCTCGACAGGGAATAGTTCACCCCTCCACTTT
TRBJ2-5 TRBD2 NA TRBV19 CASTSRGGMETQYF TGTGCCAGTACCTCGCGGGGGGGCATGGAGACCCAGTACTTC
TRBJ1-2 NA NA TRBV19 CASSMGIINYGYTF TGTGCCAGTAGTATGGGCATAATTAACTATGGCTACACCTTC
TRBJ2-7 TRBD2 NA TRBV6-5 CASSYSSGGSYEQYF TGTGCCAGCAGTTACTCCAGCGGGGGGTCCTACGAGCAGTACTTC
TRBJ2-1 NA NA TRBV7-9 CASSLAGIADSYNEQFF TGTGCCAGCAGCTTAGCGGGAATAGCGGATTCCTACAATGAGCAGTTCTTC
TRBJ1-2 TRBD1 NA TRBV5-5 CASSEGTGELYGYTF TGTGCCAGCAGCGAAGGGACAGGGGAGTTGTATGGCTACACCTTC
TRBJ2-5 NA NA TRBV4-3 CASSPGGEQTQYF TGCGCCAGCAGTCCGGGGGGCGAGCAGACCCAGTACTTC
TRBJ1-2 NA once TRBV5-1 CASSWHENYGYTF TGCGCCAGCAGCTGGCACGAGAACTATGGCTACACCTTC
TRBJ2-3 NA NA TRBV5-1 CASPGQATDTQYF TGCGCCAGCCCGGGACAAGCCACAGATACGCAGTATTTT
TRBJ2-3 NA NA TRBV19 CASSSPTGTSTDTQYF TGTGCCAGTAGTTCTCCTACCGGAACTAGCACAGATACGCAGTATTTT
TRBJ2-7 TRBD1 NA TRBV2 CASSSGTGGTYEQYF TGTGCCAGCAGTTCCGGGACAGGGGGAACCTACGAGCAGTACTTC
TRBJ1-3 TRBD1 once TRBV4-3 CASSPQLQGKGNTIYF TGCGCCAGCAGCCCCCAGCTACAGGGGAAGGGAAACACCATATATTTT
TRBJ1-2 NA NA TRBV6-5 CASSRSPVYGYTF TGTGCCAGCAGCCGAAGTCCAGTCTATGGCTACACCTTC
TRBJ2-3 NA once TRBV5-5 CASSSTGGGKPDTQYF TGTGCCAGCAGCTCGACAGGAGGAGGGAAACCAGATACGCAGTATTTT
TRBJ1-4 NA NA TRBV9 CASSPHGGSNNEKLFF TGTGCCAGCAGCCCCCACGGGGGATCCAACAATGAAAAACTGTTTTTT
TRBJ1-5 NA NA TRBV30 CAWSPGNNQPQHF TGTGCCTGGAGCCCGGGAAACAATCAGCCCCAGCATTTT
TRBJ1-2 NA NA TRBV4-2 CASSQDVFDSYGYTF TGTGCCAGCAGCCAAGATGTATTCGACAGCTATGGCTACACCTTC
TRBJ2-1 TRBD1 NA TRBV12-5 CASGLVMGQGVNEQFF TGTGCTAGTGGTTTGGTAATGGGACAGGGGGTTAATGAGCAGTTCTTC
TRBJ2-1 TRBD2 NA TRBV2 CASSEELAGEQFF TGTGCCAGCAGTGAAGAGCTAGCGGGCGAGCAGTTCTTC
TRBJ2-3 NA NA TRBV18 CASSLDLSDTQYF TGTGCCAGCTCACTAGATCTATCAGATACGCAGTATTTT
TRBJ2-5 TRBD2 NA TRBV9 CASSPGLGRGETQYF TGTGCCAGCAGCCCCGGACTAGGTAGGGGAGAGACCCAGTACTTC
TRBJ2-7 NA NA TRBV11-2 CASSLMGQTGNEQYF TGTGCCAGCAGCCTTATGGGCCAAACAGGGAACGAGCAGTACTTC
TRBJ2-1 NA NA TRBV13 CASSQQGFRQFF TGTGCCAGCAGCCAACAGGGTTTCAGGCAGTTCTTC
TRBJ1-2 NA once TRBV4-3 CASSQAGGPGYTF TGCGCCAGCAGCCAAGCAGGTGGTCCTGGCTACACCTTC
TRBJ2-7 NA NA TRBV7-8 CASSLEAGTYEQYF TGTGCCAGCAGCTTAGAGGCGGGGACCTACGAGCAGTACTTC
TRBJ1-3 TRBD1 NA TRBV9 CASSPQDRADGNTIYF TGTGCCAGCAGCCCCCAGGACAGGGCCGATGGAAACACCATATATTTT
TRBJ2-3 NA NA TRBV18 CASSRSTGTDTQYF TGTGCCAGCTCACGATCGACAGGCACAGATACGCAGTATTTT
TRBJ2-5 NA few TRBV7-7 CASSLAVGETQYF TGTGCCAGCAGCTTAGCGGTGGGAGAGACCCAGTACTTC
TRBJ2-5 NA NA TRBV30 CAWSVRLPPANQETQYF TGTGCCTGGAGTGTACGGCTTCCACCGGCAAACCAAGAGACCCAGTACTTC
TRBJ1-3 NA NA TRBV9 CASSRGDGASGNTIYF TGTGCCAGCAGCAGAGGCGACGGAGCCTCTGGAAACACCATATATTTT
TRBJ2-1 TRBD2 NA TRBV7-7 CASSPERGMVQFF TGTGCCAGCAGCCCGGAGCGGGGTATGGTACAGTTCTTC
TRBJ2-7 TRBD1 NA TRBV18 CASSPDRGEQYF TGTGCCAGCTCACCGGACAGGGGGGAGCAGTACTTC
TRBJ2-5 TRBD2 once TRBV29-1 CSVVGLAGETQYF TGCAGCGTTGTTGGACTAGCGGGAGAGACCCAGTACTTC
TRBJ1-5 TRBD1 NA TRBV19 CASTWDRGSNQPQHF TGTGCCAGTACCTGGGACAGGGGTAGCAATCAGCCCCAGCATTTT
TRBJ2-5 NA once TRBV7-2 CASSPYQETQYF TGTGCCAGCAGCCCTTACCAGGAGACCCAGTACTTC
TRBJ1-4 NA NA TRBV7-8 CASSPTTEKLFF TGTGCCAGCAGCCCGACGACAGAAAAACTGTTTTTT
TRBJ1-1 TRBD1 once TRBV28 CASRESGTGLNTEAFF TGTGCCAGCAGAGAATCCGGGACAGGGCTTAACACTGAAGCTTTCTTT